This T cell receptor (beta chain) was found in a study of spatial heterogeneity in lung cancer. This CDR3 region has 14 residues. V lost 7 bases and J lost 7, with 17 bases in between. In this sample, this clonotype turned up a few times. The target antigen is unknown. Found in a library prepared for alpha chains, this beta chain is an off-target read, and its abundance has little meaning. The time point: sample taken at primary tumor resection. Donors were roughly 72 untreated early-stage non-small cell lung cancer patients. TCRdb called the 5' RACE reads again in MiXCR, with one record for every CDR3 protein. This repertoire shows some 3,000 distinct CDR3 sequences, approximately 17% found once; its top ten account for around 13%. Study conclusions and caveats: Counts of expanded alpha and beta TCRs within tumors tracked the tumor nonsynonymous mutation count.

The source was lung tumor tissue, collected at surgery. The genes are TRBV12-3 or TRBV12-4 and TRBJ2-1; D might be TRBD2 (5 bases). The clonotype comes from a male donor with early-stage non-small cell lung cancer. DNA for the CDR3: TGTGCCAGCATCGGACTCCTCCCAAGGAATGAGCAGTTCTTC. Translating gives CASIGLLPRNEQFF.